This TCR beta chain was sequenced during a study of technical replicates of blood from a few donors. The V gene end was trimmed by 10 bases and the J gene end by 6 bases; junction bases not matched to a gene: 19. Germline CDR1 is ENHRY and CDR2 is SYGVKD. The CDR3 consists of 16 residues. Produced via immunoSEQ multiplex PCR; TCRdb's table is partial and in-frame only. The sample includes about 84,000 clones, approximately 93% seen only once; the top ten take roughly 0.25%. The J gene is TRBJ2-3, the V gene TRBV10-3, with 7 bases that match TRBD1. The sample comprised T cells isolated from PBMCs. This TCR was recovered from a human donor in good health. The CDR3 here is CAKKLGDSLNGDTQYF. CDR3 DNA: TGTGCCAAAAAACTAGGGGACAGCCTCAACGGGGATACGCAGTATTTT.